Listed below are T cell receptor beta chains from one sample, sequenced in a study of immune characterization of retroperitoneal liposarcoma. TCRdb ran MiXCR on the PCR reads and lists one entry per CDR3 protein. This table holds roughly 2,400 distinct CDR3 sequences, approximately 50% found once. Sequences were obtained from tumor tissue. The receptors shown here come from a female donor with retroperitoneal liposarcoma. Each CDR3 is given with its conserved first and last residue. A D gene is named only where the DNA matches it firmly. Not every row has a clone size; where given, it reads once, few, many or a size class.

size: few
V: TRBV6-6
J: TRBJ2-3
D: -
DNA: TGTGCCAGCAGTTACGGTGGAACAGATACGCAGTATTTT
CDR3: CASSYGGTDTQYF

size: -
V: TRBV7-2
J: TRBJ2-5
D: TRBD1
DNA: TGTGCCAGCAGTCCTACAGGGGGCAAAGAGACCCAGTACTTC
CDR3: CASSPTGGKETQYF

size: few
V: TRBV7-2
J: TRBJ1-6
D: -
DNA: TGTGCCAGCAGCTTAGCGCCGACCTCCTACGAGCAGTACTTT
CDR3: CASSLAPTSYEQYF

size: -
V: TRBV6-6
J: TRBJ2-5
D: -
DNA: TGTGCCAGCAGTGTAAGGACAGTGAGCAATGAGCAGTACTTC
CDR3: CASSVRTVSNEQYF

size: -
V: TRBV25-1
J: TRBJ2-1
D: TRBD1
DNA: TGTGCCAGCAACAGGGGTGCCGCCTACAATGAGCAGTTCTTC
CDR3: CASNRGAAYNEQFF

size: -
V: TRBV11-1
J: TRBJ2-7
D: -
DNA: TGTGCCAGCAGCTTAGCGCTAGAAAGCTCCTACGAGCAGTACTTC
CDR3: CASSLALESSYEQYF

size: once
V: TRBV6-1
J: TRBJ2-7
D: -
DNA: TGTGCCAGCAGTGAAAGAGCTGGTGGTGGTTTCGAGCAGTACTTC
CDR3: CASSERAGGGFEQYF

size: large
V: TRBV7-2
J: TRBJ2-5
D: -
DNA: TGTGCCAGCAGCTTTATGACAGGTTTTTCCCGGTGGAGGCCCGGCAATGAGCAGTACTTC
CDR3: CASSFMTGFSRWRPGNEQYF

size: few
V: TRBV7-6
J: TRBJ2-1
D: -
DNA: TGTGCCAGCAGCGTCCCTGCGGTTGATGAGCAGTTCTTC
CDR3: CASSVPAVDEQFF

size: -
V: TRBV7-6
J: TRBJ2-7
D: TRBD1
DNA: TGTGCCAGCAGCTTAAGTACCGGGACAGACTTTTACGAGCAGTACTTC
CDR3: CASSLSTGTDFYEQYF

size: -
V: TRBV6-6
J: TRBJ2-5
D: -
DNA: TGTGCCAGCAGTTACCGGCAGAGCCAAGAGACCCAGTACTTC
CDR3: CASSYRQSQETQYF

size: -
V: TRBV7-9
J: TRBJ1-1
D: TRBD1
DNA: TGTGCCAGCAGCTTACAGGGGGCGAAGGGCACTGAAGCTTTCTTT
CDR3: CASSLQGAKGTEAFF

size: large
V: TRBV11-3
J: TRBJ2-1
D: -
DNA: TGTGCCAGCAGCATACGGGACTACAATGAGCAGTTCTTC
CDR3: CASSIRDYNEQFF

size: -
V: TRBV29-1
J: TRBJ1-1
D: -
DNA: TGCAGCGTTGAAGATGCAAGACTTTTAAACACTGAAGCTTTCTTT
CDR3: CSVEDARLLNTEAFF

size: -
V: TRBV6-6
J: TRBJ2-7
D: TRBD2
DNA: TGTGCCAGCAGTTACTCCCGAGGGACTAGCGGCCCGAGCTCCTACAATGAGCAGTACTTC
CDR3: CASSYSRGTSGPSSYNEQYF

size: -
V: TRBV10-1
J: TRBJ2-3
D: -
DNA: TGCGCCAGCAGTGAGTCGGCGGCGACTAGCACAGATACGCAGTATTTT
CDR3: CASSESAATSTDTQYF

size: large
V: TRBV6-6
J: TRBJ2-1
D: TRBD2
DNA: TGTGCCAGCAGTTACTCGCCGACTAGCGGTTACAATGAGCAGTTCTTC
CDR3: CASSYSPTSGYNEQFF

size: -
V: TRBV6-1
J: TRBJ2-1
D: TRBD2
DNA: TGTGCCAGCAGTTCTCCGAGCGGGGAGGGCCAAGAGACCCAGTTCTTC
CDR3: CASSSPSGEGQETQFF

size: medium-sized
V: TRBV6-1
J: TRBJ2-3
D: -
DNA: TGTGCCAGCAGTGCATCGAGTTCGCCCAGAGATACGCAGTATTTT
CDR3: CASSASSSPRDTQYF

size: -
V: TRBV7-2
J: TRBJ1-1
D: -
DNA: TGTGCCAGCAGCCAAGCCAGGGGAACTGAAGCTTTCTTT
CDR3: CASSQARGTEAFF

size: -
V: TRBV6-6
J: TRBJ2-1
D: -
DNA: TGTGCCAGCAGTTACAGACAAGAGACCCAGTTCTTC
CDR3: CASSYRQETQFF

size: once
V: TRBV11-2
J: TRBJ2-7
D: -
DNA: TGTGCCAGCAGCACGCAAAGGACACGGAAAGGACAGTACTTC
CDR3: CASSTQRTRKGQYF

size: once
V: TRBV6-1
J: TRBJ2-2
D: TRBD1
DNA: TGTGCCAGCAGTGAAGGGACAGGGGCCGGGGAGCTGTTTTTT
CDR3: CASSEGTGAGELFF

size: -
V: TRBV6-1
J: TRBJ1-5
D: TRBD1
DNA: TGTGCCAGCAGTGAATTCCGCAGGACAGGGAGGTTCTTAGGCGATCAGCCCCAGCATTTT
CDR3: CASSEFRRTGRFLGDQPQHF

size: -
V: TRBV10-2
J: TRBJ1-2
D: TRBD1
DNA: TGCGCCAGCATGGCGGGACAGGGAATTTCTGGCTACACCTTC
CDR3: CASMAGQGISGYTF

size: few
V: TRBV6-1
J: TRBJ2-5
D: TRBD2
DNA: TGTGCCAGTTCGCGGGAGCGGTTTAACAAAGAGACCCAGTACTTC
CDR3: CASSRERFNKETQYF

size: -
V: TRBV7-6
J: TRBJ2-1
D: TRBD1
DNA: TGTGCTAGCGCGCCGGGACAGGGTGGGCGCGAGCAGTTCTTC
CDR3: CASAPGQGGREQFF

size: -
V: TRBV6-1
J: TRBJ2-1
D: -
DNA: TGTGCCGGGTTTTGGATGGCCGACCAGTTCTTC
CDR3: CAGFWMADQFF

size: -
V: TRBV7-6
J: TRBJ2-7
D: -
DNA: TGTGCCAGCAGCCGTAGCCAACACTACGAGCAGTACTTC
CDR3: CASSRSQHYEQYF